This T cell receptor beta chain was identified during a study of blood T cell repertoires in COVID-19. About the research overall: T cells, B-cell-depleted T cells, or PBMCs supplied cDNA or gDNA.

The CDR3 is made up of 14 amino acids. Germline V gene sequence: CDR1 LGHNA, CDR2 YSLEER. The V end lost 0 bases, the J end lost 2 bases, and 8 bases lay between the germline ends. Per the original methods: The authors estimated nucleated cell counts from reference gene primer amplification. The table came from immunoSEQ multiplex PCR; TCRdb's copy has only in-frame clones and leaves some out. The V and J calls and clone size are taken from that table; D and trimming were inferred from the DNA. The sample gives 240,000 or so clones, 75% to 85% of which show up once; 9.5% to 15% is in the top ten. Sequences were obtained from peripheral blood. The sequence came from a woman aged 60-75 years with active or convalescent COVID-19. The chain employs TRBV4-3 and TRBJ2-7; D possibly corresponds to TRBD2 (5 bases). Written as DNA, the CDR3 is TGCGCCAGCAGCCAAGATCCGGGAACCTACGAGCAGTACTTC. Its protein is CASSQDPGTYEQYF.